This TCR beta chain was identified during a study of somatic mutations in cytotoxic T cells in rheumatoid arthritis. Study-wide context: Certain V beta antibody-stained T-cell populations, V beta1+ cells sequenced for TCRB among them, were flow-sorted to nearly 100% purity.

With respect to this clone: Its cognate antigen is unknown.

Assay used: immunoSEQ multiplex PCR; TCRdb lists only in-frame clones, some missing. Of about 17,000 clones in the sample, about four fifths were seen once. Study observations and caveats: With age, CD8+ clonality increased in rheumatoid arthritis patients, whereas no such increase appeared in healthy controls. Among roughly 71 patients, roughly 8 showed a largest CD8+ clone that surpassed 20% of CD8+ cells. A significant difference in CD8+ T-cell clonality was not found between rheumatoid arthritis patients and age-matched healthy controls.

This CDR3 has 15 residues. Germline assignment: CDR1 LNHNV and CDR2 YYDKDF (reference sequence). V was clipped by 1 base and J by 3 bases; unmatched bases: 4. The sequence was collected from an adult with rheumatoid arthritis. The sequencing input was CD8+ T cells sorted from blood. The chain carries TRBV15 and TRBJ2-7; 9 bases align to TRBD2. CDR3 loop: CATSRGLAGSYEQYF. The CDR3 region has the DNA TGTGCCACCAGCAGAGGCCTAGCGGGAAGCTACGAGCAGTACTTC.